These 5 T cell receptor beta chains came from one sample sequenced in a study of cytomegalovirus exposure and HLA in healthy donors. Repertoires were generated with immunoSEQ multiplex PCR, while TCRdb's copy carries only in-frame clones and drops some. The data show more than 45,000 clones, about 88% seen once. Input material: PBMCs. All receptors come from a young woman in good health and CMV-seronegative.

The chain's CDR3 is CASSPLTGSTDTQYF. The CDR3 DNA follows: TGTGCCAGCAGTCCGCTTACAGGAAGCACAGATACGCAGTATTTT. The V and J genes are TRBV27 and TRBJ2-3, with D possibly matching TRBD1 (5 bases). The CDR3 consists of 15 residues. V shed 5 bases and J shed 0 bases, with 12 bases lying between them. Looked up from germline, CDR1 is MNHEY and CDR2 is SMNVEV (reference sequence).

DNA for the CDR3: TGTGCCAGCAGTTCCGCGGACAGCCTTAATGAAAAACTGTTTTTT. Amino acids: CASSSADSLNEKLFF. This rearrangement joins TRBV27 to TRBJ1-4, with D tentatively TRBD1 (6 bases). Trimming took 4 bases from V and 4 from J, leaving 13 bases between them. This CDR3 is built from 15 residues. Germline V gene lookup returns CDR1 MNHEY and CDR2 SMNVEV (reference sequence).

J is TRBJ2-7 and V is TRBV28; TRBD2 matches 9 bases. V lost 5 bases, J lost 3 bases, and 5 bases stayed unmatched. CDR3 length: 14 amino acids. In germline, CDR1 is MDHEN, CDR2 SYDVKM. The CDR3: CASSPQREVYEQYF. Written as DNA, the CDR3 is TGTGCCAGCAGTCCCCAGCGGGAGGTCTACGAGCAGTACTTC.

The chain employs TRBV7-9 and TRBJ2-1; possible D gene TRBD1, 5 bases. Germline V gene data show CDR1 as SEHNR and CDR2 as FQNEAQ (reference sequence). Trimming cost V 4 bases and J 3 bases, with 10 bases left between them. This CDR3 comprises 14 residues. This chain's CDR3 is CASSSLGDYNEQFF. The CDR3 nucleotides are TGTGCCAGCAGCTCCCTAGGGGACTACAATGAGCAGTTCTTC.

The chain uses TRBV7-3 and TRBJ2-2, with 7 bases matching TRBD2. Germline V gene lookup returns CDR1 SGHTA and CDR2 FQGTGA. Trimming cost V 6 bases and J 0 bases; bases outside gene matches: 4. The CDR3 length is 15 residues. The CDR3 loop reads CASSSLAPNTGELFF. CDR3 nucleotides: TGTGCCAGCAGTTCACTAGCGCCGAACACCGGGGAGCTGTTTTTT.